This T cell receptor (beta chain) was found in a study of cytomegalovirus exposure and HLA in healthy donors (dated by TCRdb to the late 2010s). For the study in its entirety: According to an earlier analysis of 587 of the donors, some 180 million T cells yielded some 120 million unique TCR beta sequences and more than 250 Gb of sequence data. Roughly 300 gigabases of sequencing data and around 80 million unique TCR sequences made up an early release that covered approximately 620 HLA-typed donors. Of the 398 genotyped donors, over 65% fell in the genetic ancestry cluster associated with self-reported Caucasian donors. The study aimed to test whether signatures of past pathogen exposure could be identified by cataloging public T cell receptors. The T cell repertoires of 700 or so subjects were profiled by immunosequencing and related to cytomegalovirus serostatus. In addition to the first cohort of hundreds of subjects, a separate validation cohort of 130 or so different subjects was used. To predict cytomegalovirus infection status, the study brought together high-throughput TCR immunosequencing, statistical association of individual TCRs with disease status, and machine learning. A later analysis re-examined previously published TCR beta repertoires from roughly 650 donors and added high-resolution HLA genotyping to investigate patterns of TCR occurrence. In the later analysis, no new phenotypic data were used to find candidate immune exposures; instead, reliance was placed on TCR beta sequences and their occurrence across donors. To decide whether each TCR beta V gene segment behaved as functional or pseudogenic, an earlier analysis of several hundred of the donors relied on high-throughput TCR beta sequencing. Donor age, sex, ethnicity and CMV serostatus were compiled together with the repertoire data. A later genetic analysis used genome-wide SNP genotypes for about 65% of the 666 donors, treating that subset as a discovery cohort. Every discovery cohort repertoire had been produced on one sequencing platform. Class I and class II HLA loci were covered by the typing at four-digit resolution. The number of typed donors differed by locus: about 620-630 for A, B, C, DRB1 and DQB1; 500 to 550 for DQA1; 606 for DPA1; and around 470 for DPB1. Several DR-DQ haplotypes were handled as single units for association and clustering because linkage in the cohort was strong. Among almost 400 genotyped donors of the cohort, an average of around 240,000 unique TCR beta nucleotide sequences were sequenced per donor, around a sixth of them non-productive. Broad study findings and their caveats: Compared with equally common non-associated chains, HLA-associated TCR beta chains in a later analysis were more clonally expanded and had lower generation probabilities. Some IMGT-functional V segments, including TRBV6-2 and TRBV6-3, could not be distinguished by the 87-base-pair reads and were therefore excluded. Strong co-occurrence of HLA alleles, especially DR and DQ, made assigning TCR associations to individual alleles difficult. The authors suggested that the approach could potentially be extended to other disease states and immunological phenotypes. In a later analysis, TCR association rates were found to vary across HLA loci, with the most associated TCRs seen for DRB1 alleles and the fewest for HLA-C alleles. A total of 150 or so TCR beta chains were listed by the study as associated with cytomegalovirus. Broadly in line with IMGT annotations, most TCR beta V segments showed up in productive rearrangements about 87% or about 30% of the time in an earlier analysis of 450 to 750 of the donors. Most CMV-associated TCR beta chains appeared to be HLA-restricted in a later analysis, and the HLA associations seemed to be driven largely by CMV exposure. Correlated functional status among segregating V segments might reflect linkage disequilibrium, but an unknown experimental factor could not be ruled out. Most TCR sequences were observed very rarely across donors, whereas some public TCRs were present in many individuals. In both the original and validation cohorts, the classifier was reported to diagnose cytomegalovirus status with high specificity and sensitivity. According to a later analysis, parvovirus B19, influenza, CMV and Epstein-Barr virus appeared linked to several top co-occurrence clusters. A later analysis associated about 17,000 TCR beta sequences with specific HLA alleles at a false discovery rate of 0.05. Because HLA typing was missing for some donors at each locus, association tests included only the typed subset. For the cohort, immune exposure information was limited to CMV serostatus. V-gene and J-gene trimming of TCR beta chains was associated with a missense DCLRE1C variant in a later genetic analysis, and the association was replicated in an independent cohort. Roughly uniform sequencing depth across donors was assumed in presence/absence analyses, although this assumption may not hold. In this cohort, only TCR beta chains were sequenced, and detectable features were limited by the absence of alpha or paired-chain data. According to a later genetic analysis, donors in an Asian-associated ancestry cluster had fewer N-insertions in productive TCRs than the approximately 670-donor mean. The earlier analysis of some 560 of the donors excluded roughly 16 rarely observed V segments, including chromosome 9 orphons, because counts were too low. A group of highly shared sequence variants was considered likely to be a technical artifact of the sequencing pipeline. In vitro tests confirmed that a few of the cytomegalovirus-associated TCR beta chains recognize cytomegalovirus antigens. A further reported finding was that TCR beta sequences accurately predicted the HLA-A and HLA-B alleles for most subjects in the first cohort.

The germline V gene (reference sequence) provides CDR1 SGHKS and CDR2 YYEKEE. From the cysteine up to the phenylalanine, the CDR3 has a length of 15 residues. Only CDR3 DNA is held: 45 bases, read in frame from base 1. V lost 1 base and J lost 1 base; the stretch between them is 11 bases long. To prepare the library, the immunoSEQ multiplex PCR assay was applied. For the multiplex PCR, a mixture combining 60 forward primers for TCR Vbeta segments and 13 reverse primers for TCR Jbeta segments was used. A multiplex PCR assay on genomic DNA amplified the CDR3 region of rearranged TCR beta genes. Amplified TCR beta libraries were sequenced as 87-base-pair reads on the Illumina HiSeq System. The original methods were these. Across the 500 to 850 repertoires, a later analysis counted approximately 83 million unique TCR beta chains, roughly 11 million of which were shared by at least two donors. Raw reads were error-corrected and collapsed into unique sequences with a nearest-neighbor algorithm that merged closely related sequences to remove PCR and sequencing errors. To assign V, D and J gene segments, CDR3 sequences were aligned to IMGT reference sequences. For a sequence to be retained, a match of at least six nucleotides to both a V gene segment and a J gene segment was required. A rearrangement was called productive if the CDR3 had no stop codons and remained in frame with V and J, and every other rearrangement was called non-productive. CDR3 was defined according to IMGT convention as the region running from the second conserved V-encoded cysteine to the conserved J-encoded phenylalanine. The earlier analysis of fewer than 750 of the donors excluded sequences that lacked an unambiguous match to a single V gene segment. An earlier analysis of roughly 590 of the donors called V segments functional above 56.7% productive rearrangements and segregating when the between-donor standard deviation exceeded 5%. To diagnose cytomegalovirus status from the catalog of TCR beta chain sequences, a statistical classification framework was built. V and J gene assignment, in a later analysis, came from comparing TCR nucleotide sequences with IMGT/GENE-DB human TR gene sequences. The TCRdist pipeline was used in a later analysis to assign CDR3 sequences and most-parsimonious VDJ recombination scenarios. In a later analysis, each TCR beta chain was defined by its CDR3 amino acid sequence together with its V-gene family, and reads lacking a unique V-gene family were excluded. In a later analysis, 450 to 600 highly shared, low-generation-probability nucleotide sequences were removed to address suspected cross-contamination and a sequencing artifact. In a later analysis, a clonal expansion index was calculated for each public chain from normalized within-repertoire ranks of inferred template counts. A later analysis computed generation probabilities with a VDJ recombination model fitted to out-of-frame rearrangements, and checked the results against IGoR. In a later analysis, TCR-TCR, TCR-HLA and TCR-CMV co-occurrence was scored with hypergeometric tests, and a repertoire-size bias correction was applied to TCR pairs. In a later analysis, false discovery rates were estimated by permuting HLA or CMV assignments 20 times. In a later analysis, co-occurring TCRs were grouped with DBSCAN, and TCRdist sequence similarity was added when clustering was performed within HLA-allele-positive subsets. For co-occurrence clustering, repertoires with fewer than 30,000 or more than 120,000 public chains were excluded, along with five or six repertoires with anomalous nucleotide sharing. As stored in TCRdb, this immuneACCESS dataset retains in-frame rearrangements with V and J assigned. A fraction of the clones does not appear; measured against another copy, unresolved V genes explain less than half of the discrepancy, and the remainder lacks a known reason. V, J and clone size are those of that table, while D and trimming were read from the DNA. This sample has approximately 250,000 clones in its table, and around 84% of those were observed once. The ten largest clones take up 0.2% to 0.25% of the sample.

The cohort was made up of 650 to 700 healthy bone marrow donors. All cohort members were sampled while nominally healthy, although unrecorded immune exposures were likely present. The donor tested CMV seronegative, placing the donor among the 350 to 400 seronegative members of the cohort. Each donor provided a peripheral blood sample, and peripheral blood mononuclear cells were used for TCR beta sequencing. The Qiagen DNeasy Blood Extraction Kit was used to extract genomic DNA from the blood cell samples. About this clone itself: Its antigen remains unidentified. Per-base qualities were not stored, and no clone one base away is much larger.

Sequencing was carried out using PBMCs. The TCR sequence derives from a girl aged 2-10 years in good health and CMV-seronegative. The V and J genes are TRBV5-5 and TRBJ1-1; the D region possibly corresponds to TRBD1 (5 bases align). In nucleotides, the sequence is TGTGCCAGCAGCTTGTACGGGGGTAAGAACACTGAAGCTTTCTTT. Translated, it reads CASSLYGGKNTEAFF.